The subject of this entry is one T cell receptor (beta chain). These data originate in a study of blood T cell repertoires in COVID-19. The germline gives CDR1 LNHDA, CDR2 SQIVND (reference sequence). Trimming took 5 bases from V and 0 from J, leaving 7 bases between them. The CDR3 consists of 13 residues. Original data processing: Estimation of nucleated cell counts was performed using reference gene primer amplification. Produced via immunoSEQ multiplex PCR; TCRdb's table is partial and in-frame only. Clone size and V and J calls were adopted from that table, with D and trimming inferred from the DNA. The data contain a few hundred thousand clones, about 86% of them singletons.

This TCR derives from a woman aged 40 to 50 with acute COVID-19. The rearrangement uses TRBV19 and TRBJ1-1, with unresolved D. The sample consisted of PBMCs or T cells enriched from blood (not recorded which). CDR3 sequence reads: CASSLGVNTEAFF. Here the CDR3 DNA reads TGTGCCAGTAGTTTGGGCGTGAACACTGAAGCTTTCTTT.